This T cell receptor beta chain derives from a study of T cell changes during pregnancy in multiple sclerosis. Data came from immunoSEQ multiplex PCR; TCRdb stores just in-frame clones and leaves some out. This table has around 84,000 clones, over 85% appearing once. This CDR3 has 19 amino acids. The V gene's germline CDR1 is MNHNS and CDR2 SASEGT. Unmatched junction bases numbered 15, after V lost 3 bases and J lost 1 base. The sequencing used peripheral blood, collected in the second trimester of pregnancy. This receptor was identified in a female donor in good health, enrolled as a control in a pregnancy study. The V gene is TRBV6-1, the J gene TRBJ1-5, with 7 bases that match TRBD1. CDR3 sequence reads: CASSDRDSLGYLSNQPQHF. The CDR3 region has the DNA TGTGCCAGCAGTGACCGGGACAGTTTAGGGTATTTGAGCAATCAGCCCCAGCATTTT.